These 29 T cell receptor beta chains share one sample of origin, sequenced in a study of T-cell reconstitution after alpha-beta-depleted transplantation in children listed by TCRdb under 2016. On the study overall, not on this receptor specifically: The frequencies of hyperexpanded clones fell over the following months, and after one year, T-cell counts and TCRbeta diversity were mostly attributed to newly produced T cells.

Antigens of these TCRs are unknown. Receptor libraries were prepared by PCR. The sequencer was an Illumina HiSeq 2500. Molecular barcoding was employed in the preparation of TCR libraries, with unique molecular identifiers being used to normalize TCRbeta repertoire quantification. Starting from the raw public reads, TCRdb applied fastp trimming at Q25, assembled clones with MiXCR and retained in-frame beta chains. Each CDR3 protein gets just one entry, which takes the most common genes and DNA from the rows behind it. The sample table holds 250,000 to 300,000 distinct CDR3 sequences, of which less than 9.5% were seen once. About 9.1% of the sample is held by the ten biggest clonotypes. The sample's treatment or condition label is to be understood as: allogeneic hematopoietic cell transplantation with graft depleted of TCRalphabeta T cells and CD19 B cells. The sequencing here drew on peripheral blood, taken 360 days after TCRalphabeta/CD19-depleted stem cell transplant. Source of these receptors: a female patient aged 2-10 years who had a stem cell transplant for Fanconi anemia, so the T cells may come from the graft donor.

This clonotype was recorded at least ten times. The V call is TRBV5-1, the J call TRBJ2-3, with 13 bases that match TRBD2. The CDR3 spans 15 residues. Germline CDR1 and CDR2: SGHRS and YFSETQ. Losses at the gene ends were 0 bases for V and 11 bases for J; bases not matched to a gene: 6. The CDR3 is CASSLETSGGRMQYF. For the CDR3, the DNA is TGCGCCAGCAGCTTGGAGACTAGCGGGGGGAGGATGCAGTATTTT.

This clonotype was observed many times. The chain employs TRBV20-1 and TRBJ1-5; D possibly corresponds to TRBD1 (5 bases). Germline V gene sequence: CDR1 DFQATT, CDR2 SNEGSKA (reference sequence). The CDR3 runs to 12 residues. Trimming removed 3 bases from V and 7 bases from J, with 10 bases in between. The CDR3: CSARGGGQPQHF. Here the CDR3 DNA reads TGCAGTGCTAGGGGGGGTGGCCAGCCCCAGCATTTT.

This clonotype has a count of ten or more. This chain uses TRBV4-3 with TRBJ2-7; a possible D gene is TRBD1 (5 bases). The germline V gene encodes CDR1 LGHNA and CDR2 YSLEER. The CDR3 is 16 residues long. The V end lost 1 base, the J end lost 5 bases, and 18 bases lay between the germline ends. For the CDR3, the DNA is TGCGCCAGCAGCCAAGGGCCAGGGCAGCTTGAGGACGAGCAGTACTTC. Translating it yields CASSQGPGQLEDEQYF.

At least ten counts were recorded for this clonotype. This chain joins TRBV30 and TRBJ2-1; no definite D call. The CDR3 runs to 11 residues. The germline CDR1 and CDR2 sequences are GTSNPN and SVGIG (reference sequence). Trimming stripped 1 base from V and 7 bases from J, with 5 bases between. CDR3 nucleotides: TGTGCCTGGAGTGCTTTAAATGAGCAGTTCTTC. It specifies CAWSALNEQFF.

In this sample, this clonotype turned up many times. The chain carries TRBV15 and TRBJ2-4; TRBD2 matches 8 bases. Germline V gene lookup returns CDR1 LNHNV and CDR2 YYDKDF (reference sequence). The CDR3 extends over 18 amino acids. The V segment lost 3 bases and the J segment 2 bases; nucleotides outside the gene matches: 12. CDR3 region: CATSSAYRGGSTKNIQYF. In DNA form, the CDR3 reads TGTGCCACCAGCAGTGCATACCGGGGGGGCTCGACCAAAAACATTCAGTACTTC.

This clonotype was observed at least ten times. The chain employs TRBV10-3 and TRBJ1-1; 7 bases are a match to TRBD1. V trimming: 0 bases; J trimming: 8 bases; junction bases outside the gene matches: 3. Germline V gene lookup returns CDR1 ENHRY and CDR2 SYGVKD. The CDR3 extends over 13 amino acids. CDR3 sequence reads: CAISESTGTEAFF. DNA of the CDR3: TGTGCCATCAGTGAGTCGACAGGGACAGAAGCTTTCTTT.

This clonotype was counted many times. One end of the junction varies from germline; a read error may be responsible. V gene TRBV6-1 combines with J gene TRBJ2-5; 9 bases are a match to TRBD2. The germline CDR1 and CDR2 sequences are MNHNS and SASEGT. This CDR3 has 16 amino acids. As DNA, the CDR3 is TGTTCCAGCAGTGAATCGATAGCGGGAGCCAAAGAGACCCAGTACTTC. This codes for CSSSESIAGAKETQYF.

This clonotype was found many times. This chain links TRBV20-1 with TRBJ2-3, with a tentative D call TRBD1 (5 bases). Per the germline V gene, CDR1 is DFQATT and CDR2 is SNEGSKA (reference sequence). The CDR3 has 14 residues. Trimming removed 3 bases from V and 2 bases from J, with 12 bases in between. The CDR3 here is CSASAQEYTDTQYF. CDR3 in DNA: TGCAGTGCTAGCGCACAGGAATACACAGATACGCAGTATTTT.

This clonotype was picked up a small number of times. The V call is TRBV28, the J call TRBJ2-1, with D tentatively TRBD2 (5 bases). CDR1 and CDR2 from the germline V gene are MDHEN and SYDVKM. The CDR3 is made up of 18 amino acids. V lost 4 bases, J lost 2 bases, and 21 bases lay in between. The CDR3 DNA reads TGTGCCAGCAGTTACCCCCGGGAAGCGCTAGAGCCCTACAATGAGCAGTTCTTC. This translates into CASSYPREALEPYNEQFF.

There are many counts of this clonotype. The rearrangement joins TRBV6-2 or TRBV6-3 to TRBJ2-1, with D hard to call. This CDR3 has 15 residues. Germline V gene sequence: CDR1 MNHEY, CDR2 SVGEGT. Deletions cut 2 bases from V and 1 base from J, with 9 bases between. The CDR3 sequence is CASSYAQLSYNEQFF. The CDR3 DNA follows: TGTGCCAGCAGTTACGCCCAGCTTTCCTACAATGAGCAGTTCTTC.

This clonotype came up a few times. The CDR3: CSARVLNQPQHF. The CDR3 region has the DNA TGCAGTGCTAGAGTATTAAATCAGCCCCAGCATTTT. The V gene is TRBV20-1, the J gene TRBJ1-5; D is undetermined. Looked up from germline, CDR1 is DFQATT and CDR2 is SNEGSKA (reference sequence). The V and J ends lost 1 base and 4 bases respectively, with 5 bases between them. CDR3 length: 12 residues.

This clonotype was counted at least ten times. V gene TRBV27 combines with J gene TRBJ2-2; 9 positions agree with TRBD2. Germline trimming cut 5 bases from V and 6 bases from J; bases unmatched to any gene: 16. The germline gives CDR1 MNHEY, CDR2 SMNVEV (reference sequence). CDR3 size: 18 residues. CDR3 in DNA: TGTGCCAGCAGTACTCCAAGTATTAGCGGGAGATGGGCCGGGGAGCTGTTTTTT. Translating gives CASSTPSISGRWAGELFF.

This clonotype was seen ten or more times. V and J are TRBV4-3 and TRBJ2-2, with D uncertain. Looked up from germline, CDR1 is LGHNA and CDR2 is YSLEER. The CDR3 runs to 14 residues. Trimming removed 0 bases at V and 6 bases at J, with 8 bases between. The CDR3 region is CASSQDRAAGELFF. CDR3 bases: TGCGCCAGCAGCCAAGATAGGGCGGCCGGGGAGCTGTTTTTT.

This clonotype was recorded many times. J is TRBJ1-2 and V is TRBV5-1; D unclear. CDR1 is SGHRS and CDR2 is YFSETQ in the germline V gene. This CDR3 has 13 amino acids. Trimming left V 4 bases short and J 8 bases short, with 15 bases between. For the CDR3, the DNA is TGCGCCAGCAGCACCAGATCAGGAGGGGGCTACACCTTC. Amino acids: CASSTRSGGGYTF.

This clonotype was recorded many times. The chain has TRBV9 and TRBJ2-5; TRBD1 is a possible D gene (6 bases). Between the trimmed V and J ends, which lost 4 bases and 1 base, there was a span of 8 bases. The CDR3 spans 13 residues. CDR1 and CDR2 (germline): SGDLS, YYNGEE. The CDR3 sequence is CASSRGSQETQYF. Here the CDR3 DNA reads TGTGCCAGCAGCAGGGGGAGCCAAGAGACCCAGTACTTC.

The CDR3 loop reads CSVLGLYNEKLFF. CDR3 sequence (DNA): TGCAGCGTTTTAGGACTATATAATGAAAAACTGTTTTTT. The chain employs TRBV29-1 and TRBJ1-4; D gene uncertain. This CDR3 is built from 13 residues. Germline-derived CDR1 and CDR2 are SQVTM and ANQGSEA. V lost 5 bases, J lost 4 bases, and 11 bases lay in between.

This clonotype was counted between two and nine times. The rearrangement uses TRBV20-1 and TRBJ2-6; no clear D. There are 16 residues in the CDR3. V gave up 3 bases and J gave up 0 bases, with 12 bases separating them. Germline CDR1 is DFQATT and CDR2 is SNEGSKA (reference sequence). The CDR3 nucleotides read TGCAGTGCTAGCACCGTAAGGGCCTCTGGGGCCAACGTCCTGACTTTC. Translated: CSASTVRASGANVLTF.

This clonotype came up many times. The V and J genes are TRBV6-5 and TRBJ2-1; TRBD2 matches at 11 bases. The CDR3 runs 15 residues. V gave up 4 bases and J gave up 8 bases; unmatched junction bases: 7. Germline V gene sequence: CDR1 MNHEY, CDR2 SVGAGI. CDR3: CASSSRLAGNDEQFF. Here the CDR3 DNA reads TGTGCCAGCAGTTCGAGACTAGCGGGAAACGATGAGCAGTTCTTC.

This clonotype occurred many times. This chain joins TRBV7-2 and TRBJ2-1, with D perhaps assigned TRBD1 or TRBD2 (5 bases each). This CDR3 is built from 13 residues. Germline V gives CDR1 SGHTA, CDR2 FQGNSA. Trimming removed 7 bases at V and 9 bases at J, with 16 bases between. The CDR3 spells CASTRGFGGEQFF. CDR3 in DNA: TGTGCCAGCACAAGAGGGTTTGGGGGTGAGCAGTTCTTC.

This clonotype was found many times. The V gene is TRBV20-1, the J gene TRBJ2-1; D may be TRBD1 or TRBD2 (6 bases each). Germline CDR1 DFQATT, CDR2 SNEGSKA (reference sequence). CDR3 length: 14 amino acids. V was shortened by 6 bases and J by 6 bases, with 18 bases between the two germline ends. CDR3 region: CSAGGGLGPNEQFF. DNA for the CDR3: TGCAGTGCCGGGGGCGGGCTGGGGCCCAATGAGCAGTTCTTC.

The gene calls are TRBV6-2 or TRBV6-3 and TRBJ2-5; 7 bases are a match to TRBD1. The CDR3 length is 14 residues. Trimming removed 6 bases from V and 0 bases from J; junction bases left unmatched: 4. Germline CDR1 is MNHEY and CDR2 is SVGEGT. The CDR3 loop is CASRVQGYQETQYF. CDR3 coding DNA: TGTGCCAGCAGGGTACAGGGGTACCAAGAGACCCAGTACTTC.

The chain has TRBV6-2 or TRBV6-3 and TRBJ2-1, with a tentative D call TRBD1 (7 bases). Germline CDR1 and CDR2: MNHEY and SVGEGT. V shed 6 bases and J shed 7 bases, with 16 bases lying between them. The CDR3 consists of 14 residues. The CDR3 DNA sequence: TGTGCCAGCAGCCTATCCAGGGGGGCTAATGAGCAGTTCTTC. This gives the protein CASSLSRGANEQFF.

At least ten counts were recorded for this clonotype. The rearrangement uses TRBV20-1 and TRBJ2-3, with 10 bases that match TRBD1. CDR1 and CDR2 (germline): DFQATT, SNEGSKA (reference sequence). V lost 6 bases to trimming and J lost 6 bases; unmatched junction nucleotides: 9. The CDR3 has 14 residues. CDR3 amino acids: CSAPTTGGIDTQYF. Here the CDR3 DNA reads TGCAGTGCCCCAACGACAGGGGGCATCGATACGCAGTATTTT.

This clonotype was found many times. The chain links TRBV20-1 to TRBJ2-1, with 8 bases that match TRBD1. J gave up 6 bases and V 3 bases, and 4 bases lay outside the gene matches. The CDR3 has 13 residues. CDR1 DFQATT and CDR2 SNEGSKA come from the germline V gene (reference sequence). The CDR3 sequence is CSASRTGGNEQFF. The CDR3 DNA reads as TGCAGTGCTAGCCGAACAGGGGGCAATGAGCAGTTCTTC.

This clonotype was detected many times. The chain joins TRBV9 to TRBJ2-1, with D possibly matching TRBD1 (5 bases). Germline loops: CDR1 SGDLS, CDR2 YYNGEE. The CDR3 covers 15 residues. V dropped 0 bases and J dropped 6 bases, with 13 bases sitting between them. The CDR3 DNA reads as TGTGCCAGCAGCGTAGAGGGGATAGGTGGCAATGAGCAGTTCTTC. This encodes CASSVEGIGGNEQFF.

This clonotype was seen at least ten times. V is TRBV20-1 and J is TRBJ2-7; D gene unclear. Trimming took off 0 bases at V and 1 base at J, with 13 bases between the two ends. The CDR3 sequence is 15 residues long. CDR1 is DFQATT and CDR2 is SNEGSKA in the germline V gene (reference sequence). CDR3 sequence (DNA): TGCAGTGCTAGAGATGGGTGGAACTGGTCCTACGAGCAGTACTTC. Amino acids: CSARDGWNWSYEQYF.

This clonotype was found once. The genes are TRBV21-1 and TRBJ1-4; whether TRBD1, the table's D call, matches the DNA was not checked. TRBV21-1 is deemed a pseudogene. The CDR3 is 20 residues long. The CDR3 loop reads CASSKTDRVKYLATNEKLFF. The CDR3 DNA is TGTGCCAGCAGCAAAACGGACAGGGTCAAATATCTCGCAACTAATGAAAAACTGTTTTTT.

The V gene is TRBV30, the J gene TRBJ2-7, with TRBD2 matching 7 bases. The junction had 9 bases not matched to a gene; V was cut back by 3 bases and J by 4 bases. This CDR3 spans 14 amino acids. Germline lookup yields CDR1 GTSNPN and CDR2 SVGIG (reference sequence). The CDR3, as DNA: TGTGCCTGGAGAGTTCCGGGGCGGGGGTACGAGCAGTACTTC. It codes for CAWRVPGRGYEQYF. The whole variable domain, filled in from reference TRBV30 and TRBJ2-7, reads SQTIHQWPATLVQPVGSPLSLECTVEGTSNPNLYWYRQAAGRGLQLLFYSVGIGQISSEVPQNLSASRPQDRQFILSSKKLLLSDSGFYLCAWRVPGRGYEQYFGPGTRLTVT.

The V gene is TRBV7-2, the J gene TRBJ2-5; D gene unclear. Germline V gene lookup returns CDR1 SGHTA and CDR2 FQGNSA. The CDR3 length is 14 residues. The V and J ends lost 1 base and 1 base respectively, with 7 bases between them. CDR3 coding DNA: TGTGCCAGCAGCTTAGTCGCGTCCCAAGAGACCCAGTACTTC. Translated: CASSLVASQETQYF.